Listed below are T cell receptor beta chains from one sample, sequenced in a study of blood T cell repertoires in COVID-19. Sequenced by immunoSEQ multiplex PCR; TCRdb stores in-frame clones only, minus some. The sample has 250,000 to 300,000 clones; 85% to 90% are singletons. The sequencing input was PBMCs or T cells enriched from blood (not recorded which). These TCRs come from a woman in her sixties who had recovered from COVID-19. CDR3s include the opening cysteine and the closing phenylalanine or tryptophan. The D gene is left open where the match is weak. The listing skips clone size in some rows; elsewhere it reads once, few, many or a size class.

>NA|TRBV6-5|14|NA|TRBJ1-3
CASTLAGTGNTIYF
TGTGCCAGCACTCTCGCAGGCACTGGAAACACCATATATTTT
>TRBD1|TRBV6-8|15|NA|TRBJ2-3
CAGFTGGANTDTQYF
TGTGCCGGATTTACAGGGGGCGCGAACACAGATACGCAGTATTTT
>TRBD2|TRBV7-9|15|NA|TRBJ2-5
CASSPWAGGEETQYF
TGTGCCAGCAGCCCGTGGGCGGGAGGGGAAGAGACCCAGTACTTC
>NA|TRBV7-7|16|NA|TRBJ2-1
CASSPQEAGIFNEQFF
TGTGCTAGCAGCCCTCAGGAGGCGGGGATCTTCAATGAGCAGTTCTTC
>TRBD1|TRBV10-1|14|few|TRBJ2-2
CASKAQGAAGELFF
TGCGCCAGCAAGGCACAGGGGGCAGCCGGGGAGCTGTTTTTT
>NA|TRBV4-1|17|NA|TRBJ1-5
CASSRTRDTYSNQPQHF
TGCGCCAGCAGCCGGACCCGGGACACCTATAGCAATCAGCCCCAGCATTTT
>NA|TRBV7-2|14|NA|TRBJ2-1
CASSYTRLSNEQFF
TGTGCCAGCAGCTATACACGACTGAGTAATGAGCAGTTCTTC
>TRBD2|TRBV7-9|16|NA|TRBJ2-3
CASGLAEGPKVDTQYF
TGTGCCAGCGGTCTAGCGGAGGGCCCAAAGGTAGATACGCAGTATTTT
>NA|TRBV5-6|15|once|TRBJ1-1
CASSSRGDGATEAFF
TGTGCCAGCAGCTCCCGGGGGGACGGGGCCACTGAAGCTTTCTTT
>TRBD2|TRBV7-2|16|NA|TRBJ2-5
CASSSGLAGFQETQYF
TGTGCCAGCAGCTCAGGACTAGCGGGGTTCCAAGAGACCCAGTACTTC
>NA|TRBV27|14|NA|TRBJ1-6
CASSLAGDNSPLHF
TGTGCCAGCAGTTTGGCAGGGGACAATTCACCCCTCCACTTT
>TRBD1|TRBV28|15|NA|TRBJ1-4
CATRTGGWVNEKLFF
TGTGCCACAAGGACAGGGGGCTGGGTGAATGAAAAACTGTTTTTT
>NA|TRBV3-1/TRBV3-2|14|NA|TRBJ1-1
CASSHRGSNTEAFF
TGTGCCAGCAGCCACAGGGGCTCGAACACTGAAGCTTTCTTT
>NA|TRBV5-5|13|few|TRBJ2-7
CASSLAIHSEQYF
TGTGCCAGCAGCTTGGCGATCCACAGCGAGCAGTACTTC
>NA|TRBV7-3|14|NA|TRBJ2-3
CASSLYTNTDTQYF
TGTGCCAGCAGCTTATACACTAACACAGATACGCAGTATTTT
>NA|TRBV2|14|NA|TRBJ1-5
CASSEALGPQPQHF
TGTGCCAGCAGTGAAGCCTTGGGGCCTCAGCCCCAGCATTTT
>NA|TRBV15|16|NA|TRBJ2-5
CATSLTSPVSWETQYF
TGTGCCACCAGCCTAACCTCTCCCGTTAGCTGGGAGACCCAGTACTTC
>NA|TRBV30|11|NA|TRBJ1-2
CAWSVLGGYTF
TGTGCCTGGAGTGTACTAGGTGGCTACACCTTC
>NA|TRBV4-1|12|NA|TRBJ2-2
CASSLGAGELFF
TGCGCCAGCAGCCTAGGGGCCGGGGAGCTGTTTTTT
>NA|TRBV9|15|NA|TRBJ2-2
CASSVMVTNTGELFF
TGTGCCAGCAGCGTAATGGTGACAAACACCGGGGAGCTGTTTTTT
>NA|TRBV9|15|NA|TRBJ2-1
CASSVRASAYNEQFF
TGTGCCAGCAGCGTAAGGGCTAGCGCGTACAATGAGCAGTTCTTC
>NA|TRBV7-9|15|NA|TRBJ2-5
CASSLLLYLEETQYF
TGTGCCAGCAGCTTATTATTGTATTTAGAAGAGACCCAGTACTTC
>TRBD2|TRBV7-3|15|NA|TRBJ2-5
CASSSGLAGVETQYF
TGTGCCAGCAGCTCCGGACTAGCCGGGGTCGAGACCCAGTACTTC
>NA|TRBV6-2/TRBV6-3|13|NA|TRBJ1-6
CASSQENNSPLHF
TGTGCCAGCAGTCAAGAGAATAATTCACCCCTCCACTTT
>NA|TRBV24-1|15|NA|TRBJ2-2
CATSDLVPNTGELFF
TGTGCCACCAGTGATTTGGTTCCTAACACCGGGGAGCTGTTTTTT
>NA|TRBV7-3|14|NA|TRBJ2-3
CASSSSSGTDTQYF
TGTGCCAGCAGCTCTTCTAGCGGCACAGATACGCAGTATTTT
>NA|TRBV28|14|NA|TRBJ1-1
CASSLFRSSTEAFF
TGTGCCAGCAGTTTGTTCAGATCCAGCACTGAAGCTTTCTTT
>TRBD1|TRBV9|14|NA|TRBJ1-1
CASSGGQGALEAFF
TGTGCCAGCAGCGGGGGACAGGGGGCCCTTGAAGCTTTCTTT
>NA|TRBV7-8|14|NA|TRBJ1-1
CASSLLSENTEAFF
TGTGCCAGCAGCTTATTGAGTGAGAACACTGAAGCTTTCTTT
>TRBD1|TRBV7-8|15|NA|TRBJ1-2
CASSLAQGAKYGYTF
TGTGCCAGCAGCTTAGCACAGGGGGCAAAATATGGCTACACCTTC
>NA|TRBV27|14|NA|TRBJ1-4
CASSLRGSGEKLFF
TGTGCCAGCAGTTTGAGGGGGTCTGGGGAAAAACTGTTTTTT
>NA|TRBV5-1|13|NA|TRBJ2-1
CASSLVSDNEQFF
TGCGCCAGCAGCTTGGTCTCGGACAATGAGCAGTTCTTC
>NA|TRBV7-8|17|NA|TRBJ1-3
CASSLARQFSSGNTIYF
TGTGCCAGCAGCTTAGCGCGACAGTTTAGCTCTGGAAACACCATATATTTT
>NA|TRBV2|12|NA|TRBJ1-2
CASNDDAAGYTF
TGTGCCAGCAATGACGACGCGGCGGGCTACACCTTC
>NA|TRBV12-3/TRBV12-4|13|NA|TRBJ1-2
CASSSGPGVGYTF
TGTGCCAGCAGTTCAGGACCGGGGGTGGGCTACACCTTC
>NA|TRBV6-5|15|once|TRBJ1-5
CASKEALLGNQPQHF
TGTGCCAGCAAGGAGGCTCTCCTCGGCAATCAGCCCCAGCATTTT
>NA|TRBV7-8|13|NA|TRBJ1-5
CASSLQGQQPQHF
TGTGCCAGCAGCTTACAGGGGCAACAGCCCCAGCATTTT
>NA|TRBV27|17|NA|TRBJ1-1
CASSSSGRLIGSTEAFF
TGTGCCAGCAGTTCGTCCGGGCGGCTTATAGGGAGCACTGAAGCTTTCTTT
>NA|TRBV9|18|NA|TRBJ2-1
CASSRAGSRVSSYNEQFF
TGTGCCAGCAGCAGAGCTGGGTCTAGAGTGAGCTCCTACAATGAGCAGTTCTTC
>NA|TRBV6-1|13|NA|TRBJ1-1
CASSEQGNTEAFF
TGTGCCAGCAGTGAACAGGGGAACACTGAAGCTTTCTTT
>TRBD1|TRBV5-1|16|NA|TRBJ1-1
CASSRQGAEMNTEAFF
TGCGCCAGCAGTAGGCAGGGGGCTGAGATGAACACTGAAGCTTTCTTT
>NA|TRBV12-3/TRBV12-4|12|NA|TRBJ1-2
CASTIYGYGYTF
TGTGCCAGCACCATCTACGGCTATGGCTACACCTTC